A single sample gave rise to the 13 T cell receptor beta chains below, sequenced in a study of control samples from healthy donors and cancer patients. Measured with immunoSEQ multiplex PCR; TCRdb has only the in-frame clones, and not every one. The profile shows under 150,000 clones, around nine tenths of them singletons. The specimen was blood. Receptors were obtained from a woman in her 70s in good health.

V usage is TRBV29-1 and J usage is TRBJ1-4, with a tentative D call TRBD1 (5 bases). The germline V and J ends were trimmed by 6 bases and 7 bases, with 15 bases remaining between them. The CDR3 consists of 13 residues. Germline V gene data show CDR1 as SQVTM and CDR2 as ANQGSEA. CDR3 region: CSVSRQGGEKLFF. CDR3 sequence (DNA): TGCAGCGTCTCGCGGCAGGGAGGTGAAAAACTGTTTTTT.

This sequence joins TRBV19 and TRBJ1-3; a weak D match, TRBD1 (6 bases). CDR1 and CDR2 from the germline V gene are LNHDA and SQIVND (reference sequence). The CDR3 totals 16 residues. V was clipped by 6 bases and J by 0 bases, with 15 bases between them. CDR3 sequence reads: CASREGGQSSGNTIYF. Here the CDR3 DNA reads TGTGCCAGTAGAGAGGGTGGACAGAGCTCTGGAAACACCATATATTTT. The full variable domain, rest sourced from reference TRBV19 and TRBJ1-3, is DGGITQSPKYLFRKEGQNVTLSCEQNLNHDAMYWYRQDPGQGLRLIYYSQIVNDFQKGDIAEGYSVSREKKESFPLTVTSAQKNPTAFYLCASREGGQSSGNTIYFGEGSWLTVV.

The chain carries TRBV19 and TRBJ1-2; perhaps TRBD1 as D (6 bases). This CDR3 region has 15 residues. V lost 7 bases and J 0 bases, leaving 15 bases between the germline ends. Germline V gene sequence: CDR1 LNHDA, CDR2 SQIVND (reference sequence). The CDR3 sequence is CASTGGQQTNYGYTF. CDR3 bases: TGTGCCAGTACGGGGGGGCAGCAGACTAACTATGGCTACACCTTC.

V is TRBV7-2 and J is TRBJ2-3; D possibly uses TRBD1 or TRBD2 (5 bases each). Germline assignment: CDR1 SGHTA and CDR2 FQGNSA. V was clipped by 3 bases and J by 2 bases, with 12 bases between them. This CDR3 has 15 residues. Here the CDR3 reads CASSLPGAPTDTQYF. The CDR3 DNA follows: TGTGCCAGCAGCTTGCCCGGGGCCCCCACAGATACGCAGTATTTT.

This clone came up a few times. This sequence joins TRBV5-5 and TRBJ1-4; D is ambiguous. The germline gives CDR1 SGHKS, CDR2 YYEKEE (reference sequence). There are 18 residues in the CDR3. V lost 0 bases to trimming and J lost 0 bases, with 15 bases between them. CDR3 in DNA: TGTGCCAGCAGCTTGGACATTAGCCCCTATGCAACTAATGAAAAACTGTTTTTT. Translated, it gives CASSLDISPYATNEKLFF.

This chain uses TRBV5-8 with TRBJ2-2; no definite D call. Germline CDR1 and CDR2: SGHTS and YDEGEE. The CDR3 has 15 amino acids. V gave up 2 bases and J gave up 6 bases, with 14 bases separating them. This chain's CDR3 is CASSFGTTSSGELFF. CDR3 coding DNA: TGTGCCAGCAGCTTTGGTACCACAAGCTCCGGGGAGCTGTTTTTT.

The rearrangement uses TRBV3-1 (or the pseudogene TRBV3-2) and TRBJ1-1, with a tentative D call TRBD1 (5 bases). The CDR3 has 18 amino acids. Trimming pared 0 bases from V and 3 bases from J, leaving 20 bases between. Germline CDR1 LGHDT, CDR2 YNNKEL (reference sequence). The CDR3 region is CASSQDRGSWDRHTEAFF. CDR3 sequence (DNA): TGTGCCAGCAGCCAAGATCGAGGTTCTTGGGACCGACACACTGAAGCTTTCTTT.

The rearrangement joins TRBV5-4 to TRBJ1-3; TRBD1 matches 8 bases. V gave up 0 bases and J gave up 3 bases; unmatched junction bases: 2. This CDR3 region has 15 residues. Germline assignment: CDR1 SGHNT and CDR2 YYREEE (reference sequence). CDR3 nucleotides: TGTGCCAGCAGCTTGGAGACAGGGGTTGGAAACACCATATATTTT. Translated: CASSLETGVGNTIYF.

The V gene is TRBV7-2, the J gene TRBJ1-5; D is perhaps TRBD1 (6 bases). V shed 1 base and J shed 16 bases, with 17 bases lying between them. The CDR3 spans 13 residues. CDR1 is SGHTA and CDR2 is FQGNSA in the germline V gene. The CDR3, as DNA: TGTGCCAGCAGCTTAGAGGGGGGCAGGGTCGTTCATTTT. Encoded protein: CASSLEGGRVVHF.

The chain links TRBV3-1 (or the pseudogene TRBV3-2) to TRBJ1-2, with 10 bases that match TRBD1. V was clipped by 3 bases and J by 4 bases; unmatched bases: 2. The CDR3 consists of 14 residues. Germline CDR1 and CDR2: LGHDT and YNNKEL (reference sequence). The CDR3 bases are TGTGCCAGCAGCCAGGGACAGGGGCTCTATGGCTACACCTTC. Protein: CASSQGQGLYGYTF.

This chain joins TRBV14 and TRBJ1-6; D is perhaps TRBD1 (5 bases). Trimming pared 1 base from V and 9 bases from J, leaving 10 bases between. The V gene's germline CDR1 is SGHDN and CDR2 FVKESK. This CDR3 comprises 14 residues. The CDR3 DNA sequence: TGTGCCAGCAGCCAAGGGCCCCAGGGTTCACCCCTCCACTTT. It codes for CASSQGPQGSPLHF.

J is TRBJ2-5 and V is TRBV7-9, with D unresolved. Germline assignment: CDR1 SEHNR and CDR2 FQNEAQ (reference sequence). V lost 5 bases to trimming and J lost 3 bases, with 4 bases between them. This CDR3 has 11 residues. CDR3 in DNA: TGTGCCAGCAGCCTCAAAGAGACCCAGTACTTC. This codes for CASSLKETQYF.

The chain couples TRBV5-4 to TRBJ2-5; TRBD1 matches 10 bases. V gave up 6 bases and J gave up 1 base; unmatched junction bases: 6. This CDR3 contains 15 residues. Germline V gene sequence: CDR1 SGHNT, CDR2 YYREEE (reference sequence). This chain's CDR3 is CASIKDRGPQETQYF. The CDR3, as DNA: TGTGCCAGCATCAAAGACAGGGGGCCCCAAGAGACCCAGTACTTC. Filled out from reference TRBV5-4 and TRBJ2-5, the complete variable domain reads ETGVTQSPTHLIKTRGQQVTLRCSSQSGHNTVSWYQQALGQGPQFIFQYYREEENGRGNFPPRFSGLQFPNYSSELNVNALELDDSALYLCASIKDRGPQETQYFGPGTRLLVL.